These 20 T cell receptor beta chains came from one sample sequenced in a study of T cells after yellow fever vaccination (dated by TCRdb to between 2017 and 2020). The sample's treatment or condition, from its label and the paper: live attenuated yellow fever vaccine strain. Library preparation employed 5' RACE. Reads for this sample came from an Illumina HiSeq 2500. Using fastp trimming at Q25 and MiXCR clonotype assembly, TCRdb reanalyzed the public sequencing data and kept in-frame beta chains. Rows with a matching CDR3 protein are joined into one entry that keeps the most common DNA and genes. This sample comprises 200,000 to 250,000 distinct CDR3 sequences, 6.5% to 8.5% of them detected only once. Together, the top ten hold around 0.9% of the sample. The sample in question was CD4+ T cells sorted from PBMCs, obtained 15 days after the yellow fever booster vaccination. The receptors derive from a young man who received the YFV17D yellow fever vaccine.

The gene calls are TRBV5-6 and TRBJ1-2; 8 bases align to TRBD1. The CDR3 is 14 residues long. V trimming: 2 bases; J trimming: 5 bases; junction bases outside the gene matches: 5. From germline, CDR1 is SGHDT and CDR2 YYEEEE. The CDR3 DNA reads as TGTGCCAGCAGCTTTCAAGGGACAGGATATGGCTACACCTTC. It encodes CASSFQGTGYGYTF.

This rearrangement joins TRBV24-1 to TRBJ2-1; TRBD2 aligns across 7 bases. This CDR3 is built from 16 residues. The ends lost 4 bases at V and 5 bases at J; junction bases unmatched: 10. Per the germline V gene, CDR1 is KGHDR and CDR2 is SFDVKD. The chain's CDR3 is CATSDHTSAVDNEQFF. CDR3 coding DNA: TGTGCCACCAGTGACCATACTAGCGCTGTTGACAATGAGCAGTTCTTC.

This clonotype showed up just a few times. V is TRBV5-1 and J is TRBJ2-2, with 7 bases fitting TRBD1. The V segment lost 2 bases and the J segment 6 bases; nucleotides outside the gene matches: 4. CDR1 and CDR2 from the germline V gene are SGHRS and YFSETQ. This CDR3 has 14 amino acids. The CDR3 DNA reads TGCGCCAGCAGCTTTACAGGGGCGTCCGGGGAGCTGTTTTTT. This sequence encodes CASSFTGASGELFF. Complete variable domain (other parts from reference TRBV5-1 and TRBJ2-2): KAGVTQTPRYLIKTRGQQVTLSCSPISGHRSVSWYQQTPGQGLQFLFEYFSETQRNKGNFPGRFSGRQFSNSRSEMNVSTLELGDSALYLCASSFTGASGELFFGEGSRLTVL.

The V and J genes are TRBV20-1 and TRBJ2-5; possibly TRBD1 or TRBD2 for D (6 bases each). Germline CDR1 DFQATT, CDR2 SNEGSKA (reference sequence). CDR3 length equals 15 residues. V was pared by 0 bases and J by 2 bases, with 13 bases between. The CDR3 reads CSARDGGVVQETQYF. The CDR3 nucleotides are TGCAGTGCTAGAGACGGGGGCGTGGTTCAAGAGACCCAGTACTTC.

The sample holds a few counts of this clonotype. Here the CDR3 reads CASSIGSALDTQYF. In DNA, the CDR3 is TGTGCCAGTAGTATTGGGTCCGCCTTGGATACGCAGTATTTT. The rearrangement joins TRBV19 to TRBJ2-3; D is unresolved. Germline V gene lookup returns CDR1 LNHDA and CDR2 SQIVND (reference sequence). With 3 bases removed from V and 6 bases from J, the gap between germline ends came to 13 bases. The CDR3 runs 14 residues. Supplemented by reference TRBV19 and TRBJ2-3, the full variable domain reads DGGITQSPKYLFRKEGQNVTLSCEQNLNHDAMYWYRQDPGQGLRLIYYSQIVNDFQKGDIAEGYSVSREKKESFPLTVTSAQKNPTAFYLCASSIGSALDTQYFGPGTRLTVL.

The chain uses TRBV6-5 and TRBJ2-2; TRBD1 aligns across 8 bases. This CDR3 has 16 residues. J was trimmed by 3 bases and V by 0 bases; bases with no gene match: 3. The germline V gene encodes CDR1 MNHEY and CDR2 SVGAGI. CDR3 amino acids: CASSYSNRGDTGELFF. DNA of the CDR3: TGTGCCAGCAGTTACTCGAACAGGGGGGACACCGGGGAGCTGTTTTTT.

This clonotype was seen a few times. J is TRBJ2-1 and V is TRBV20-1, with D perhaps TRBD1 or TRBD2 (5 bases each). Germline CDR1 and CDR2: DFQATT and SNEGSKA (reference sequence). This CDR3 contains 14 residues. CDR3 region: CSTFGAYSYNEQFF. The CDR3 region has the DNA TGCAGCACCTTCGGGGCTTACTCCTACAATGAGCAGTTCTTC.

This clonotype was detected a few times. The rearrangement links TRBV7-8 to TRBJ2-3; 8 bases map to TRBD2. This CDR3 region has 17 residues. CDR1 and CDR2 (germline): SGHVS, FQNEAQ. Germline trimming cut 6 bases from V and 5 bases from J; bases unmatched to any gene: 16. The CDR3 coding sequence is TGTGCCAGCAGTAGAGAAGGGGGACTAGTCCTCCTAGATACGCAGTATTTT. This translates into CASSREGGLVLLDTQYF. Full variable domain (rest looked up from reference TRBV7-8 and TRBJ2-3): GAGVSQSPRYKVAKRGQDVALRCDPISGHVSLFWYQQALGQGPEFLTYFQNEAQLDKSGLPSDRFFAERPEGSVSTLKIQRTQQEDSAVYLCASSREGGLVLLDTQYFGPGTRLTVL.

This clonotype has a handful of counts. V gene TRBV15 combines with J gene TRBJ2-1, with a tentative D call TRBD1 (7 bases). The CDR3 is 15 amino acids. The ends were cut back, 1 base at V and 6 bases at J, with 13 bases in the middle. Germline V gives CDR1 LNHNV, CDR2 YYDKDF (reference sequence). The CDR3, as DNA: TGTGCCACCAGCAGAGCGGGCCAGGGGGGCAATGAGCAGTTCTTC. Protein sequence: CATSRAGQGGNEQFF.

The rearrangement links TRBV4-3 to TRBJ2-3; perhaps TRBD2 as D (5 bases). This CDR3 region has 16 residues. Germline assignment: CDR1 LGHNA and CDR2 YSLEER. V was cut by 0 bases and J by 0 bases, with 10 bases left in between. The CDR3 sequence: CASSQEVASSTDTQYF. In DNA form, the CDR3 reads TGCGCCAGCAGCCAAGAGGTAGCGTCCAGCACAGATACGCAGTATTTT.

There are a few counts of this clonotype. The chain carries TRBV12-3 or TRBV12-4 and TRBJ2-1, with a possible D match to TRBD2 (6 bases). Trimming left V 6 bases short and J 7 bases short, with 13 bases between. This CDR3 comprises 13 residues. CDR3 sequence reads: CASSIGRENEQFF. CDR3 sequence (DNA): TGTGCCAGCAGCATAGGACGGGAGAATGAGCAGTTCTTC.

A word on this clonotype: This may stem from a read error, because a much larger clone lies one nucleotide away. The chain is built from TRBV6-2 or TRBV6-3 and TRBJ2-1; D unresolved. V dropped 2 bases and J dropped 2 bases, with 16 bases sitting between them. The CDR3 covers 17 residues. Per germline, CDR1 MNHEY and CDR2 SVGEGT. The CDR3 is CASSYNGRLLAYNEQFF. In DNA form, the CDR3 reads TGTGCCAGCAGTTACAACGGCAGGCTCCTCGCCTACAATGAGCAGTTCTTC.

This clonotype occurred many times. The chain combines TRBV20-1 with TRBJ2-5, with TRBD2 matching 13 bases. From germline, CDR1 is DFQATT and CDR2 SNEGSKA (reference sequence). The CDR3 runs to 18 residues. Germline trimming cut 6 bases from V and 5 bases from J; bases unmatched to any gene: 18. CDR3 bases: TGCAGTGCAAAGCTTCCCGGGACTAGCGGGATCTCCCGGGAGACCCAGTACTTC. Protein: CSAKLPGTSGISRETQYF.

This clonotype has only a few counts. This chain joins TRBV20-1 and TRBJ2-1, with TRBD2 identical over 8 bases. The germline V gene encodes CDR1 DFQATT and CDR2 SNEGSKA (reference sequence). Trimming at V came to 3 bases and at J to 7 bases, leaving 5 bases not matched to a gene. The CDR3 length is 13 residues. Here the CDR3 DNA reads TGCAGTGCTAGTGGAATAGCGGGAAATGAGCAGTTCTTC. This translates into CSASGIAGNEQFF.

This chain links TRBV20-1 with TRBJ2-1, with D tentatively TRBD2 (5 bases). V gave up 3 bases and J gave up 13 bases, with 19 bases separating them. Germline assignment: CDR1 DFQATT and CDR2 SNEGSKA (reference sequence). CDR3 length equals 13 residues. The CDR3 coding sequence is TGCAGTGCTAGTCGTGACCGGAGGAACCTCCAGTTCTTC. Protein: CSASRDRRNLQFF.

This clonotype has ten or more counts. The chain couples TRBV4-3 to TRBJ2-3, with TRBD1 identical over 9 bases. CDR3 length: 16 residues. Germline V gene lookup returns CDR1 LGHNA and CDR2 YSLEER. V was clipped by 3 bases and J by 3 bases; unmatched bases: 7. CDR3 coding DNA: TGCGCCAGCAGCCACTCGCCGGGACAGGGAACAGATACGCAGTATTTT. Its translation: CASSHSPGQGTDTQYF.

In its sample, this clonotype was seen a few times. The rearrangement joins TRBV6-5 to TRBJ1-2, with TRBD1 matching 10 bases. This CDR3 region has 15 residues. V was clipped by 2 bases and J by 3 bases; unmatched bases: 3. CDR1 is MNHEY, CDR2 SVGAGI, per germline. The CDR3 region has the DNA TGTGCCAGCAGTTACCGGGACAGGGGTGACTATGGCTACACCTTC. Its translation is CASSYRDRGDYGYTF.

This clonotype was counted between two and nine times. J is TRBJ1-1 and V is TRBV14, with D possibly TRBD1 on 5 matching bases. The germline CDR1 and CDR2 sequences are SGHDN and FVKESK. The CDR3 extends over 17 amino acids. The germline V and J ends were trimmed by 1 base and 4 bases, with 19 bases remaining between them. CDR3 in DNA: TGTGCCAGCAGCCAAGTCCTCGGTGGGGCGGGAAGCACTGAAGCTTTCTTT. Protein: CASSQVLGGAGSTEAFF. The whole variable domain, remainder taken from reference TRBV14 and TRBJ1-1, is EAGVTQFPSHSVIEKGQTVTLRCDPISGHDNLYWYRRVMGKEIKFLLHFVKESKQDESGMPNNRFLAERTGGTYSTLKVQPAELEDSGVYFCASSQVLGGAGSTEAFFGQGTRLTVV.

This clonotype has at least ten counts. CDR3 in amino acids: CSAREGGTGYTF. In DNA form, the CDR3 reads TGCAGTGCTAGGGAGGGAGGTACTGGCTACACCTTC. The J gene is TRBJ1-2, the V gene TRBV20-1, with D unresolved. The ends were cut back, 3 bases at V and 7 bases at J, with 12 bases in the middle. The CDR3 contains 12 residues. CDR1 DFQATT and CDR2 SNEGSKA come from the germline V gene (reference sequence).

Only a few counts were recorded for this clonotype. The chain uses TRBV4-1 and TRBJ2-2; 13 bases are shared with TRBD2. Trimming cost V 0 bases and J 0 bases; bases outside gene matches: 10. Germline V gene sequence: CDR1 MGHRA, CDR2 YSYEKL. This CDR3 has 21 amino acids. The CDR3 bases are TGCGCCAGCAGCCAAGATATGTTCACTAGCGGGAGGGCTTCGAACACCGGGGAGCTGTTTTTT. This gives the protein CASSQDMFTSGRASNTGELFF.